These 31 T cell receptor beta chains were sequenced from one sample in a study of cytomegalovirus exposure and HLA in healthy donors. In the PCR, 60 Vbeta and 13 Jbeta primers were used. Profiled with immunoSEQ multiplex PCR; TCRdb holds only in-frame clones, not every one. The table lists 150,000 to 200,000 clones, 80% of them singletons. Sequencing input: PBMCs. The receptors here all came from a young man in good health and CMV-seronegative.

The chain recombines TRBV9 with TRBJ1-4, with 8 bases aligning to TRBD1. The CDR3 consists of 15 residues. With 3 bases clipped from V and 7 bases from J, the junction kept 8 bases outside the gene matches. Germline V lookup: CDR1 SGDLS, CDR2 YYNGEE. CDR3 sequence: CASSDTQGASEKLFF. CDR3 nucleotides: TGTGCCAGCAGCGACACTCAGGGGGCGAGTGAAAAACTGTTTTTT. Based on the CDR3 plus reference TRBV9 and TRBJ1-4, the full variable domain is DSGVTQTPKHLITATGQRVTLRCSPRSGDLSVYWYQQSLDQGLQFLIQYYNGEERAKGNILERFSAQQFPDLHSELNLSSLELGDSALYFCASSDTQGASEKLFFGSGTQLSVL.

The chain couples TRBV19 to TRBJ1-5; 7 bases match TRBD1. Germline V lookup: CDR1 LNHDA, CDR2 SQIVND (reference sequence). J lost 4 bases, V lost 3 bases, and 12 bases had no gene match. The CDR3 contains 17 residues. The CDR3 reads CASSMKEPGQKNQPQHF. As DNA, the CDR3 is TGTGCCAGTAGTATGAAGGAACCGGGACAGAAGAATCAGCCCCAGCATTTT.

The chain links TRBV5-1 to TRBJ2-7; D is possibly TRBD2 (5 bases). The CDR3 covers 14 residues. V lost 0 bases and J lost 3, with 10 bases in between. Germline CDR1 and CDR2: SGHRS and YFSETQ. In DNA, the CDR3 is TGCGCCAGCAGCTTGGAGGCAGGACTCTACGAGCAGTACTTC. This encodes CASSLEAGLYEQYF.

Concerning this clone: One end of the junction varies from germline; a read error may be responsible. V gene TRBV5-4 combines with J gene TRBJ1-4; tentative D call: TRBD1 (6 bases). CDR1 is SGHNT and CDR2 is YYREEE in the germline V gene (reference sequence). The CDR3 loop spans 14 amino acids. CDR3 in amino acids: CASGFTGTGEKLFF. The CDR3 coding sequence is TGTGCCAGCGGCTTCACAGGGACGGGTGAAAAACTGTTTTTT.

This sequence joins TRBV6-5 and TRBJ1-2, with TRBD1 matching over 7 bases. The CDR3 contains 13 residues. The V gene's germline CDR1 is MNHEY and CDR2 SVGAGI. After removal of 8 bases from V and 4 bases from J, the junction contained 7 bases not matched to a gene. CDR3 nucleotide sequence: TGTGCCAGCCGGGCAGGGGGTGGCTATGGCTACACCTTC. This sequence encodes CASRAGGGYGYTF.

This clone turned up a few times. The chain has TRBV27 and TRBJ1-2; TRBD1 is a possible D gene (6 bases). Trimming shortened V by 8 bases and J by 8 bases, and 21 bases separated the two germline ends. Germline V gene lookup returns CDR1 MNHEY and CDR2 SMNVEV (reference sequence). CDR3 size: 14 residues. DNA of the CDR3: TGTGCCAGCGGAAAACAGGGTGGGGGTGTCGGCTACACCTTC. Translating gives CASGKQGGGVGYTF.

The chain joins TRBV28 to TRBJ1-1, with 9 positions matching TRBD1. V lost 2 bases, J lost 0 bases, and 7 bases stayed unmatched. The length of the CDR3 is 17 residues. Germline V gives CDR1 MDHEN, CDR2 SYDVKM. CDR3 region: CASSLTGGERVNTEAFF. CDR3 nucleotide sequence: TGTGCCAGCAGTTTAACAGGGGGCGAGAGAGTGAACACTGAAGCTTTCTTT.

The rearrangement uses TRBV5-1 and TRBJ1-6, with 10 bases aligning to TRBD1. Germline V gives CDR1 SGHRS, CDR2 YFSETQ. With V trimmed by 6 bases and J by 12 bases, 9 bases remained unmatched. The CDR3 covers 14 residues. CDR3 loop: CASNEPGQGIPLHF. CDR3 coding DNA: TGCGCCAGCAACGAACCGGGACAGGGGATACCCCTCCACTTT.

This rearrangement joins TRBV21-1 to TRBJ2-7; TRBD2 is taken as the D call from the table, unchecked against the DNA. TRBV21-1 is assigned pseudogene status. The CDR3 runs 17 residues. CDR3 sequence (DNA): TGTGCCAGCAGCAAAGCAGATAGACTACCTGGATCCTACGAGCAGTACTTC. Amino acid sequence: CASSKADRLPGSYEQYF.

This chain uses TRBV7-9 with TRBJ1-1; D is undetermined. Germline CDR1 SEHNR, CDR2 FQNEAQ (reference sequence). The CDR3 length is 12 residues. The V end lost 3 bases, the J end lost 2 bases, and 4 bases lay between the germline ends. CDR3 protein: CASSFTNTEAFF. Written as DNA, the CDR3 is TGTGCCAGCAGCTTTACAAACACTGAAGCTTTCTTT. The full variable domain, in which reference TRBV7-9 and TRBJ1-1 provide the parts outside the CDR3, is DTGVSQNPRHKITKRGQNVTFRCDPISEHNRLYWYRQTLGQGPEFLTYFQNEAQLEKSRLLSDRFSAERPKGSFSTLEIQRTEQGDSAMYLCASSFTNTEAFFGQGTRLTVV.

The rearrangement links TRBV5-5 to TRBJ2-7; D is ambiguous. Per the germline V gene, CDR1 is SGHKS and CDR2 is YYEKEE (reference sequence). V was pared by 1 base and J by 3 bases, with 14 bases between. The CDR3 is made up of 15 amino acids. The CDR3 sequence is CASSLMATLNYEQYF. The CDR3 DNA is TGTGCCAGCAGCTTGATGGCAACCCTCAACTACGAGCAGTACTTC.

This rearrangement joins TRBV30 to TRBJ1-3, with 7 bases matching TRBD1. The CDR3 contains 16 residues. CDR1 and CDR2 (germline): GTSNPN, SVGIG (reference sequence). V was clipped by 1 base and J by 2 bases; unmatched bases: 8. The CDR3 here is CAWSGPDRAAGNTIYF. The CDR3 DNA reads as TGTGCCTGGAGTGGACCCGACAGGGCCGCTGGAAACACCATATATTTT.

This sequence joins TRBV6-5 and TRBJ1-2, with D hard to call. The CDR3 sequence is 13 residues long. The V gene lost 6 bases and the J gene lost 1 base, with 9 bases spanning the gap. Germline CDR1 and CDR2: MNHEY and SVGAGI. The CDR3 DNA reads TGTGCCAGCAGCCGAGACAATAACTATGGCTACACCTTC. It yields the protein CASSRDNNYGYTF.

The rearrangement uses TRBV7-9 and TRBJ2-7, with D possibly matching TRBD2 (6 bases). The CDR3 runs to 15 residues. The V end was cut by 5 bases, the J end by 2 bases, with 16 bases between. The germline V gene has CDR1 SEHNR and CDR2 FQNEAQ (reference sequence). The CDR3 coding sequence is TGTGCCAGCAGCGGCAGGCGGGGTGGTCCCTACGAGCAGTACTTC. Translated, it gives CASSGRRGGPYEQYF. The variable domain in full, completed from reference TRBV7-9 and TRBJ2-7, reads DTGVSQNPRHKITKRGQNVTFRCDPISEHNRLYWYRQTLGQGPEFLTYFQNEAQLEKSRLLSDRFSAERPKGSFSTLEIQRTEQGDSAMYLCASSGRRGGPYEQYFGPGTRLTVT.

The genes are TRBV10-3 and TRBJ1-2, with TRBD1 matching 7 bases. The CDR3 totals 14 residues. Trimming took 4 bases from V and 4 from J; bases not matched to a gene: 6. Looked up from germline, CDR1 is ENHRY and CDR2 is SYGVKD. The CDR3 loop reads CAISGQGGGYGYTF. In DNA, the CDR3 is TGTGCCATCAGTGGGCAGGGGGGCGGCTATGGCTACACCTTC.

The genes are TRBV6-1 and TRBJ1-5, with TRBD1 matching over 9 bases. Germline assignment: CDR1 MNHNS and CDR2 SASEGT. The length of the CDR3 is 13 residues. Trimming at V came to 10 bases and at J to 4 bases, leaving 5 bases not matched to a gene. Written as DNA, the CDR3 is TGTGCCACCACTGGGACAGGGAATCAGCCCCAGCATTTT. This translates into CATTGTGNQPQHF.

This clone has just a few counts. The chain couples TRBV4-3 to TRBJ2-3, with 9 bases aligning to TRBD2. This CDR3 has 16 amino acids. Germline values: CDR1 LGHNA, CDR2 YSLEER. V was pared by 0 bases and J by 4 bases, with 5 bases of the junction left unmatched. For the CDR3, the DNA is TGCGCCAGCAGCCAAGATCTGGCGGGGGGGCCAGATACGCAGTATTTT. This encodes CASSQDLAGGPDTQYF.

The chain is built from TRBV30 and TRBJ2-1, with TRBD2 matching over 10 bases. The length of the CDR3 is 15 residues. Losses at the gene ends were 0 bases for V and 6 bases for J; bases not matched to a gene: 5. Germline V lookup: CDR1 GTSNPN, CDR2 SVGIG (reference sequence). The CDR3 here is CAWSVPGLAFNEQFF. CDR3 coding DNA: TGTGCCTGGAGTGTACCGGGACTAGCGTTCAATGAGCAGTTCTTC.

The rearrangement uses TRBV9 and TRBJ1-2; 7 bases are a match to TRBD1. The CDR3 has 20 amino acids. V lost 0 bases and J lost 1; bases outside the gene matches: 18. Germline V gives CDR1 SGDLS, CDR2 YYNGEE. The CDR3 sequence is CASSVEVVGETGPINYGYTF. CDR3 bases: TGTGCCAGCAGCGTAGAGGTGGTGGGGGAGACAGGGCCTATTAACTATGGCTACACCTTC.

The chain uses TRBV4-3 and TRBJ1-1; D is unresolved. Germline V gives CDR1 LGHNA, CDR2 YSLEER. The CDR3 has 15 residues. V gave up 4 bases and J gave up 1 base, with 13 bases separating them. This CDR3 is CASSLTELGNTEAFF. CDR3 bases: TGCGCCAGCAGCCTCACGGAGTTGGGGAACACTGAAGCTTTCTTT.

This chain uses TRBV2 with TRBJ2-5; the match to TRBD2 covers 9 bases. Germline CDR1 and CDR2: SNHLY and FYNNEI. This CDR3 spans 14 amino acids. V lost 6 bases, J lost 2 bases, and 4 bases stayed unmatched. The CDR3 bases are TGTGCCAGCAGGGGGCGGGAGGGTCAAGAGACCCAGTACTTC. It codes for CASRGREGQETQYF.

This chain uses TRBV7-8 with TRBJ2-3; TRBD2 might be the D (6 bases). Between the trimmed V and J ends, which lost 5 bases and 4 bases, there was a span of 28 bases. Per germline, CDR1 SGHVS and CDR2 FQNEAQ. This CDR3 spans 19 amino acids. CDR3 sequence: CASSAPKLTSRMFADTQYF. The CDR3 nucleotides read TGTGCCAGCAGCGCACCCAAATTGACTAGTAGGATGTTCGCAGATACGCAGTATTTT.

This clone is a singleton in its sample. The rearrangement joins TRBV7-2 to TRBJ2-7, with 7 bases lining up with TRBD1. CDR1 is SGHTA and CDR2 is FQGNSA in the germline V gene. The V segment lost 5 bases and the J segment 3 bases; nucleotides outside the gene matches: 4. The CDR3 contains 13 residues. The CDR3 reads CASSPTGVYEQYF. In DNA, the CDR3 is TGTGCCAGCAGCCCCACAGGGGTCTACGAGCAGTACTTC.

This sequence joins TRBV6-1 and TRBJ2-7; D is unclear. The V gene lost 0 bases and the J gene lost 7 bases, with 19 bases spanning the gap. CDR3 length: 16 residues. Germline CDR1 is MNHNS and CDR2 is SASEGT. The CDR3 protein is CASSEAYAERVREQYF. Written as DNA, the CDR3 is TGTGCCAGCAGTGAAGCTTATGCGGAACGGGTAAGGGAGCAGTACTTC.

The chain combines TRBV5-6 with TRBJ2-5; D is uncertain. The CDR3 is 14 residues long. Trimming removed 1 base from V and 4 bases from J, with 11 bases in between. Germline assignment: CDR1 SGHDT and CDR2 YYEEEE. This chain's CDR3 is CASSLLSPGETQYF. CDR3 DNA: TGTGCCAGCAGCTTGCTGTCCCCCGGAGAGACCCAGTACTTC.

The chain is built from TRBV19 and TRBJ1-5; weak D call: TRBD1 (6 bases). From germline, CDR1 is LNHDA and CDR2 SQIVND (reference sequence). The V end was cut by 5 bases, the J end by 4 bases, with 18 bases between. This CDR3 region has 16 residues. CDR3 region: CASSVGGQSFNQPQHF. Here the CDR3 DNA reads TGTGCCAGTAGTGTAGGTGGACAGTCTTTTAATCAGCCCCAGCATTTT.

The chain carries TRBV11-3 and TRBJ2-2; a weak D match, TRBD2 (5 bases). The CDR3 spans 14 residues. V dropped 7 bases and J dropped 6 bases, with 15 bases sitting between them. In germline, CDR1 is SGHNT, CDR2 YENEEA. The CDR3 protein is CASNPTGESGELFF. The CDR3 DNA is TGTGCCAGCAACCCTACCGGGGAGTCCGGGGAGCTGTTTTTT. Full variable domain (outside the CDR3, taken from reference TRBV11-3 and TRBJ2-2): EAGVVQSPRYKIIEKKQPVAFWCNPISGHNTLYWYLQNLGQGPELLIRYENEEAVDDSQLPKDRFSAERLKGVDSTLKIQPAELGDSAVYLCASNPTGESGELFFGEGSRLTVL.

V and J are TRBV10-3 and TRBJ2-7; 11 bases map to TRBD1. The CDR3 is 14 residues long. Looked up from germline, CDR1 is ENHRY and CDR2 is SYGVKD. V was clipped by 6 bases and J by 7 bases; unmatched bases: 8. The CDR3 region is CAISAGTGGKEQYF. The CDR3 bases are TGTGCCATCAGCGCCGGGACAGGGGGTAAAGAGCAGTACTTC.

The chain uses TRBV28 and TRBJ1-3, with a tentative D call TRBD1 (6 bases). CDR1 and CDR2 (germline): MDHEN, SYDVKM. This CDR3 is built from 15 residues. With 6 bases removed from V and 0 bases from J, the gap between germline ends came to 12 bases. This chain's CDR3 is CASSPDSTSGNTIYF. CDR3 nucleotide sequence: TGTGCCAGCAGCCCGGACAGCACCTCTGGAAACACCATATATTTT. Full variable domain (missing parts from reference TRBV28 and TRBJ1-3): DVKVTQSSRYLVKRTGEKVFLECVQDMDHENMFWYRQDPGLGLRLIYFSYDVKMKEKGDIPEGYSVSREKKERFSLILESASTNQTSMYLCASSPDSTSGNTIYFGEGSWLTVV.

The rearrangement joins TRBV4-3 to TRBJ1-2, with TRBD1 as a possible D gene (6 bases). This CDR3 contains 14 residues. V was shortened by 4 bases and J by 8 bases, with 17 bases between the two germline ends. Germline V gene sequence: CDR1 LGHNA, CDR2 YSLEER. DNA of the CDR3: TGCGCCAGCAGCCCGACGCCGGGGGGACAAGGCTACACCTTC. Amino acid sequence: CASSPTPGGQGYTF.

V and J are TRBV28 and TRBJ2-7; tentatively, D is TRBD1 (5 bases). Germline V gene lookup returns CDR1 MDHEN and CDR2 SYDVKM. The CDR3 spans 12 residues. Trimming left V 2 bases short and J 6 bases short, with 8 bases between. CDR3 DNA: TGTGCCAGCAGTTTACCAGGGCGCGAGCAGTACTTC. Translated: CASSLPGREQYF.